Following are 23 T cell receptor beta chains from one sample sequenced in a study. TCRdb re-called the 5' RACE reads through MiXCR, storing one row per CDR3 protein. The sample consists of around 34,000 distinct CDR3 sequences, over 25% of them appearing once. Treg sorting used a CD4+CD25+CD127-/low gate. Sequenced material: tumor-infiltrating Tregs sorted from the breast tumor. These receptors originate from a female donor with breast cancer.

On this clonotype: Possible read error: a much larger clone is one base away. The rearrangement joins TRBV29-1 to TRBJ2-7; D perhaps matches TRBD2 (6 bases). The CDR3 totals 13 residues. Germline values: CDR1 SQVTM, CDR2 ANQGSEA. The CDR3: CSVEGEATYAQYF. CDR3 DNA sequence: TGCAGCGTTGAGGGGGAGGCTACTTACGCGCAGTACTTC.

On this clonotype itself: It may be a read error: a sequence one base away is much more abundant. As the CDR3 is not closed by the conserved phenylalanine or tryptophan, this likely results from a read error. The chain is built from TRBV6-5 and TRBJ1-1, with D uncertain. The V gene lost 7 bases and the J gene lost 6 bases, with 18 bases spanning the gap. Germline V gene data show CDR1 as MNHEY and CDR2 as SVGAGI. The CDR3 has 14 amino acids. CDR3: CASTPGGRGSEAFL. The CDR3, as DNA: TGTGCCAGCACCCCCGGAGGGAGAGGATCTGAAGCTTTCCTT.

Concerning this clonotype itself: At one end, the junction sequence differs from germline, possibly due to a read error. The V call is TRBV4-1, the J call TRBJ2-1; possibly TRBD2 for D (6 bases). Germline CDR1 is MGHRA and CDR2 is YSYEKL. The length of the CDR3 is 14 residues. Here the CDR3 DNA reads TGTGCCAGCAGCGCCTGGGGAGGCGGCAATGAGCAGTTCTTC. Protein sequence: CASSAWGGGNEQFF.

The sample holds a few counts of this clonotype. This chain links TRBV18 with TRBJ1-2, with no clear D. There are 12 residues in the CDR3. The germline gives CDR1 KGHSH, CDR2 LQKENI. The V gene lost 5 bases and the J gene lost 8 bases, with 12 bases spanning the gap. CDR3 in amino acids: CASSKSGEGYTF. CDR3 in DNA: TGTGCCAGCTCAAAGAGCGGCGAGGGCTACACCTTC.

Note on this clonotype: One base away lies a much larger clone, so this may be a sequencing read error. The genes are TRBV10-3 and TRBJ2-1; D may correspond to TRBD1 or TRBD2 (5 bases each). The V gene lost 6 bases and the J gene lost 3 bases, with 15 bases spanning the gap. Germline V gives CDR1 ENHRY, CDR2 SYGVKD. The CDR3 runs 15 residues. CDR3 nucleotide sequence: TGTGCCATCAGCGCCGGGACGAGCTGCTACAATGAGCAGTTCTTC. This codes for CAISAGTSCYNEQFF.

This clonotype was observed a few times. The genes are TRBV7-3 and TRBJ1-1; D is ambiguous. V lost 2 bases to trimming and J lost 5 bases, with 9 bases between them. The germline V gene has CDR1 SGHTA and CDR2 FQGTGA. This CDR3 region has 13 residues. CDR3 sequence: CASSLADWTEAFF. CDR3 DNA sequence: TGTGCCAGCAGCTTAGCGGATTGGACTGAAGCTTTCTTT.

This clonotype has at least ten counts. The chain joins TRBV6-5 to TRBJ2-1; no definite D call. V was pared by 5 bases and J by 9 bases, with 14 bases between. The CDR3 is 13 amino acids. Germline V gene data show CDR1 as MNHEY and CDR2 as SVGAGI. The CDR3 sequence is CASSGRRSAEQFF. In nucleotides, the CDR3 is TGTGCCAGCAGTGGAAGGCGATCGGCTGAGCAGTTCTTC.

The table lists this clonotype with a few counts. The gene calls are TRBV20-1 and TRBJ2-3; 12 bases match TRBD2. Losses at the gene ends were 6 bases for V and 2 bases for J; bases not matched to a gene: 6. The CDR3 runs to 15 residues. Germline V gene lookup returns CDR1 DFQATT and CDR2 SNEGSKA (reference sequence). The CDR3 loop is CSAARTSGITDTQYF. In DNA, the CDR3 is TGCAGTGCCGCGAGGACTAGCGGGATCACAGATACGCAGTATTTT.

Note on this clonotype: A much more abundant neighbour one base away suggests this may be a read error. The chain joins TRBV5-1 to TRBJ2-1; 14 bases map to TRBD2. The CDR3 totals 17 residues. Looked up from germline, CDR1 is SGHRS and CDR2 is YFSETQ. V lost 1 base, J lost 12 bases, and 12 bases stayed unmatched. CDR3 region: CASSLLGTSGSSDVQFF. CDR3 DNA sequence: TGCGCCAGCAGCTTGCTCGGGACTAGCGGGAGTAGCGATGTGCAGTTCTTC.

This rearrangement joins TRBV6-5 to TRBJ2-7; D may be TRBD1 (5 bases). This CDR3 has 14 amino acids. Trimming pared 2 bases from V and 0 bases from J, leaving 8 bases between. From germline, CDR1 is MNHEY and CDR2 SVGAGI. The CDR3 loop is CASSYTQGSYEQYF. CDR3 nucleotide sequence: TGTGCCAGCAGTTACACCCAGGGCTCCTACGAGCAGTACTTC.

The CDR3 here is CASSNRGGSTNEKLFF. In DNA, the CDR3 is TGTGCCAGCAGCAACCGGGGGGGGTCAACTAATGAAAAACTGTTTTTT. The chain is built from TRBV7-6 and TRBJ1-4; tentatively, D is TRBD1 (5 bases). This CDR3 is built from 16 residues. Germline V gene sequence: CDR1 SGHVS, CDR2 FNYEAQ. Between the trimmed V and J ends, which lost 5 bases and 0 bases, there was a span of 13 bases.

This clonotype was seen a handful of times. The CDR3 loop reads CASRVSGRALDEQFF. The CDR3 DNA is TGTGCCAGCAGAGTTAGCGGGAGGGCCCTCGATGAGCAGTTCTTC. The chain joins TRBV6-1 to TRBJ2-1, with 11 bases matching TRBD2. Germline loops: CDR1 MNHNS, CDR2 SASEGT. V was pared by 6 bases and J by 8 bases, with 9 bases of the junction left unmatched. CDR3 length equals 15 residues.

This clonotype is termed medium-sized (0.01 to 0.1%). The V gene is TRBV12-3 or TRBV12-4, the J gene TRBJ1-5, with D possibly matching TRBD1 (6 bases). V dropped 5 bases and J dropped 6 bases, with 17 bases sitting between them. CDR3 length: 15 residues. CDR3 in DNA: TGTGCCAGCAGTCAACTTCTGACAGGCGGTCAGCCCCAGCATTTT. Its translation is CASSQLLTGGQPQHF.

The V and J genes are TRBV6-5 and TRBJ1-6; D perhaps matches TRBD1 (6 bases). The CDR3 length is 14 residues. CDR1 MNHEY and CDR2 SVGAGI come from the germline V gene. The V and J ends lost 7 bases and 4 bases respectively, with 11 bases between them. CDR3: CASKTGIYNSPLHF. CDR3 in DNA: TGTGCCAGCAAAACAGGGATTTATAATTCACCCCTCCACTTT.

The genes are TRBV20-1 and TRBJ2-7, with D tentatively TRBD1 (6 bases). Trimming removed 5 bases from V and 0 bases from J, with 14 bases in between. The CDR3 is 14 amino acids. Germline V gene lookup returns CDR1 DFQATT and CDR2 SNEGSKA (reference sequence). CDR3 nucleotide sequence: TGCAGTGCTGAACCTCAGGGGCCCTCCTACGAGCAGTACTTC. Translated, it gives CSAEPQGPSYEQYF.

This clonotype was counted ten times or more. This sequence joins TRBV4-1 and TRBJ2-1, with D possibly being TRBD2 (5 bases). Looked up from germline, CDR1 is MGHRA and CDR2 is YSYEKL. V dropped 4 bases and J dropped 0 bases, with 13 bases sitting between them. The CDR3 length is 16 residues. The CDR3 protein is CASSLIAPTSYNEQFF. The DNA for the CDR3 is TGCGCCAGCAGCCTTATAGCGCCGACCTCCTACAATGAGCAGTTCTTC.

This chain uses TRBV18 with TRBJ2-7; D gene unclear. The CDR3 is 15 amino acids. V lost 1 base, J lost 0 bases, and 10 bases lay in between. Germline V gene sequence: CDR1 KGHSH, CDR2 LQKENI. CDR3 nucleotides: TGTGCCAGCTCACCACTAGACACGCGCTCCTACGAGCAGTACTTC. Its translation is CASSPLDTRSYEQYF.

This clonotype appeared a few times. This rearrangement joins TRBV19 to TRBJ1-5; D might be TRBD1 (6 bases). V lost 5 bases and J lost 2, with 16 bases in between. Germline CDR1 reads LNHDA; CDR2 reads SQIVND (reference sequence). The CDR3 extends over 16 amino acids. The CDR3 region is CASSPVGGRGNQPQHF. The CDR3 DNA sequence: TGTGCCAGTAGTCCCGTTGGGGGCCGGGGCAATCAGCCCCAGCATTTT.

Note on this clonotype: This clone may be a read error of a much larger clone one base away. CDR3 amino acids: CASSVASGRPSYEQYV. In DNA, the CDR3 is TGTGCCAGCAGCGTAGCCAGCGGGAGGCCGAGTTACGAGCAGTACGTC. This rearrangement joins TRBV9 to TRBJ2-7; TRBD2 matches 9 bases. The CDR3 totals 16 residues. Germline-derived CDR1 and CDR2 are SGDLS and YYNGEE. Trimming took 0 bases from V and 4 from J; bases not matched to a gene: 8.

Ten or more counts support this clonotype. This chain uses TRBV20-1 with TRBJ2-3, with D perhaps matching TRBD2 (5 bases). The V and J ends lost 3 bases and 0 bases respectively, with 10 bases between them. CDR3 length equals 14 residues. Germline lookup yields CDR1 DFQATT and CDR2 SNEGSKA (reference sequence). The CDR3 sequence: CSARTSGSTDTQYF. In DNA form, the CDR3 reads TGCAGTGCTAGGACGAGCGGTAGCACAGATACGCAGTATTTT.

In this sample, this clonotype is medium-sized. This chain links TRBV10-3 with TRBJ2-7, with D possibly matching TRBD2 (6 bases). This CDR3 region has 16 residues. V was shortened by 3 bases and J by 4 bases, with 19 bases between the two germline ends. Germline V gene sequence: CDR1 ENHRY, CDR2 SYGVKD. CDR3 in amino acids: CAISDPGLPSNYEQYF. The CDR3 DNA follows: TGTGCCATCAGTGATCCAGGACTACCCAGCAATTACGAGCAGTACTTC.

This clonotype was picked up many times. V usage is TRBV13 and J usage is TRBJ1-1; D not certain. Trimming took off 2 bases at V and 6 bases at J, with 10 bases between the two ends. Germline V gene lookup returns CDR1 PRHDT and CDR2 FYEKMQ (reference sequence). The CDR3 runs 13 residues. Here the CDR3 DNA reads TGTGCCAGCAGCTTAAGAGGAAACCCTGAAGCTTTCTTT. Residues: CASSLRGNPEAFF.

The rearrangement joins TRBV20-1 to TRBJ1-4; a possible D gene is TRBD1 (6 bases). The CDR3 is made up of 19 amino acids. Trimming pared 2 bases from V and 3 bases from J, leaving 25 bases between. Germline loops: CDR1 DFQATT, CDR2 SNEGSKA (reference sequence). The chain's CDR3 is CSARFRRRGGGDSNEKLFF. As DNA, the CDR3 is TGCAGTGCTAGATTTCGGAGACGGGGAGGGGGGGATTCTAATGAAAAACTGTTTTTT.